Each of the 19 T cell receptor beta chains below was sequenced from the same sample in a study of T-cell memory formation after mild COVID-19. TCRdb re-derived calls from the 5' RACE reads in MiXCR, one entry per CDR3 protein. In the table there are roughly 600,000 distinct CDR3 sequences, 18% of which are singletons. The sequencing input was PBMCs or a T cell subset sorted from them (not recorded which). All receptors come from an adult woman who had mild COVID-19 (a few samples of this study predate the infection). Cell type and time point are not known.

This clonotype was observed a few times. CDR3 nucleotide sequence: TGCAGCGGCCGACAGGGGGCGGAGTTGGAAGCTTTCTTT. Its translation: CSGRQGAELEAFF. The rearrangement links TRBV29-1 to TRBJ1-1, with 10 bases matching TRBD1. The CDR3 is 13 amino acids. J gave up 8 bases and V 7 bases, and 10 bases lay outside the gene matches. Looked up from germline, CDR1 is SQVTM and CDR2 is ANQGSEA.

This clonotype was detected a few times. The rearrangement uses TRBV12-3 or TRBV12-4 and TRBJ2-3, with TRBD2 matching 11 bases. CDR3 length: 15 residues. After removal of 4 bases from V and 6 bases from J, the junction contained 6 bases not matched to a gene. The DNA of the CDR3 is TGTGCCAGCAGTTCTAGCGGGGGGCTGCTGGATACGCAGTATTTT. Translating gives CASSSSGGLLDTQYF.

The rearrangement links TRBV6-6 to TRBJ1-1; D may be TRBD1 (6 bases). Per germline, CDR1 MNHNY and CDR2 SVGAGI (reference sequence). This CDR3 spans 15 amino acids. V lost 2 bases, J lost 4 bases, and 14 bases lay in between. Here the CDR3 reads CASSYQPGAATEAFF. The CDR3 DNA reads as TGTGCCAGCAGTTACCAGCCAGGGGCGGCCACTGAAGCTTTCTTT.

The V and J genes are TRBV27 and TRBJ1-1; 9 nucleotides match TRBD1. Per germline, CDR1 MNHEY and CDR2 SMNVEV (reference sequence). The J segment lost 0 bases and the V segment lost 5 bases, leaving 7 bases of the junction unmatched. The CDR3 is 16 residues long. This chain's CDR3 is CASSPRTGVLNTEAFF. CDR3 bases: TGTGCCAGCAGTCCGAGGACAGGGGTTTTGAACACTGAAGCTTTCTTT.

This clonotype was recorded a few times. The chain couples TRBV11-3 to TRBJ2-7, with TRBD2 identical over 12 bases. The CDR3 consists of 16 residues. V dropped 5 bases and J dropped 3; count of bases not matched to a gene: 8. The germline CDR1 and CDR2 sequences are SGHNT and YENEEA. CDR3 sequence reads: CASSPRTSGTYYEQYF. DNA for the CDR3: TGTGCCAGCAGCCCGCGGACTAGCGGGACTTACTACGAGCAGTACTTC.

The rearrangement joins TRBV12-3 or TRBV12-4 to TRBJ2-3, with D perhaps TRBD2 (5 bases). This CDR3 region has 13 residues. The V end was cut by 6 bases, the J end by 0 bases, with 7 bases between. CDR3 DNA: TGTGCCAGCAGGAAGCGGAGCACAGATACGCAGTATTTT. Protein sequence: CASRKRSTDTQYF.

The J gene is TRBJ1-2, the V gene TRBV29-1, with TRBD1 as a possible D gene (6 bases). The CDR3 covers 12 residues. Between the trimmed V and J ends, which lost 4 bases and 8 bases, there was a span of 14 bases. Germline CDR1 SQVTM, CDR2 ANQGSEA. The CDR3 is CSVGGRGWGYTF. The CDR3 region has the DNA TGCAGCGTTGGAGGCAGGGGATGGGGCTACACCTTC.

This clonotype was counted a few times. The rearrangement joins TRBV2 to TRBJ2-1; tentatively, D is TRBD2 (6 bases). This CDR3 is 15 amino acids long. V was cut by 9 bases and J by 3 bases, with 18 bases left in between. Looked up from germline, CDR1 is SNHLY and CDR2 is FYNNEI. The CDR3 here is CASNSGGIVYNEQFF. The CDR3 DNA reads TGTGCCAGTAACTCTGGAGGGATTGTCTACAATGAGCAGTTCTTC.

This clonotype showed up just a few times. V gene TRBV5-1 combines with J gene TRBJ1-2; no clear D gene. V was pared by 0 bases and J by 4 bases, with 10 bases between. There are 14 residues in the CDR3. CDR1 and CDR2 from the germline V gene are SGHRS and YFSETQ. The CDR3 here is CASSLVSEFYGYTF. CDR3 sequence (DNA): TGCGCCAGCAGCTTGGTATCTGAATTCTATGGCTACACCTTC.

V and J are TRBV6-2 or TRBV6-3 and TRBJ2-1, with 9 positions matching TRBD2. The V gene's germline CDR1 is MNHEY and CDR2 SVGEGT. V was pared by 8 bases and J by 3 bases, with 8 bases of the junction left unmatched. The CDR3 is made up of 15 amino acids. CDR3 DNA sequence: TGTGCCAGCTCGTTGTCTAGCGGGATCTACAATGAGCAGTTCTTC. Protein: CASSLSSGIYNEQFF.

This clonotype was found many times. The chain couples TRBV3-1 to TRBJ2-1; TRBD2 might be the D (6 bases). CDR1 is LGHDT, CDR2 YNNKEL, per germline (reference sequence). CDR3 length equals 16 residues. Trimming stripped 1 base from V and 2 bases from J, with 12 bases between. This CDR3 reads CASSQAASAPYNEQFF. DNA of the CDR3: TGTGCCAGCAGCCAAGCAGCTAGCGCTCCCTACAATGAGCAGTTCTTC.

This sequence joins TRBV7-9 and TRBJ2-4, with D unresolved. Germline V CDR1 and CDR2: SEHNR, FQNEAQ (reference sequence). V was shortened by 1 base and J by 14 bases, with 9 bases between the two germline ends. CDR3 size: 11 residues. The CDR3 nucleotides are TGTGCCAGCAGCTTAGGGACGGATGAGTACTTC. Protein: CASSLGTDEYF. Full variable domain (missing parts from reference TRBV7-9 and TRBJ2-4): DTGVSQNPRHKITKRGQNVTFRCDPISEHNRLYWYRQTLGQGPEFLTYFQNEAQLEKSRLLSDRFSAERPKGSFSTLEIQRTEQGDSAMYLCASSLGTDEYFGAGTRLSVL.

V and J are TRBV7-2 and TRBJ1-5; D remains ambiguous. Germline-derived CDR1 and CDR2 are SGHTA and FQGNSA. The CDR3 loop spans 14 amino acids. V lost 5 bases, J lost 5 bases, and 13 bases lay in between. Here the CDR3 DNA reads TGTGCCAGCAGCCGAGGGTTCGGAGATCAGCCCCAGCATTTT. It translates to CASSRGFGDQPQHF.

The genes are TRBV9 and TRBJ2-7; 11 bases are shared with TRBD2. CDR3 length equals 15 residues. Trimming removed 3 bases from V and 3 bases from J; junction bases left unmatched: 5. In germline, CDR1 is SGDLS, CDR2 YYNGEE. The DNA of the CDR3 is TGTGCCAGCAGCGCGGCGACTAGCGGGAACTACGAGCAGTACTTC. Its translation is CASSAATSGNYEQYF.

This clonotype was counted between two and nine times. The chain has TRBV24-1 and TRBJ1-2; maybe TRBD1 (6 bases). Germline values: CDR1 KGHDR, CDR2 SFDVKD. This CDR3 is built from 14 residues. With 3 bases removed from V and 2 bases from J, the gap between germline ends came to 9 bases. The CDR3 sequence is CATSDGTKNYGYTF. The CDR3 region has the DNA TGTGCCACCAGTGATGGGACAAAAAACTATGGCTACACCTTC.

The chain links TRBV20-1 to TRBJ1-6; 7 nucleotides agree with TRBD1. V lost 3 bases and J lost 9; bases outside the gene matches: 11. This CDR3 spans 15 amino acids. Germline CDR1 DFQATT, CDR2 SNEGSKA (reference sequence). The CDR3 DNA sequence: TGCAGTGCTAGTGAAACCTCGACAGGGTTTTCACCCCTCCACTTT. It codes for CSASETSTGFSPLHF.

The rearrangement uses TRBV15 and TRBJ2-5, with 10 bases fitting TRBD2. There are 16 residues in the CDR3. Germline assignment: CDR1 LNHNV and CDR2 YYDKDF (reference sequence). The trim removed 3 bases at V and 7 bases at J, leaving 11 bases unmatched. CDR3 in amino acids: CATSSGTSGILLTQYF. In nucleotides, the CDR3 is TGTGCCACCAGCAGCGGAACTAGCGGGATTTTGTTGACCCAGTACTTC. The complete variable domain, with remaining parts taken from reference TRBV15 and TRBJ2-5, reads DAMVIQNPRYQVTQFGKPVTLSCSQTLNHNVMYWYQQKSSQAPKLLFHYYDKDFNNEADTPDNFQSRRPNTSFCFLDIRSPGLGDTAMYLCATSSGTSGILLTQYFGPGTRLLVL.

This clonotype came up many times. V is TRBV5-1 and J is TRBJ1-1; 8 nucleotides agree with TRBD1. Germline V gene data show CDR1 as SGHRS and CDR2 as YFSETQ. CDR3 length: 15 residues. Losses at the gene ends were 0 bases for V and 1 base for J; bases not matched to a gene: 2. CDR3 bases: TGCGCCAGCAGCTTGGGGACAGGGCCGAACACTGAAGCTTTCTTT. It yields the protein CASSLGTGPNTEAFF.

The CDR3 DNA is TGTGCCAGCAGCCCAGGACAGCCCCTCAATGAGCAGTTCTTC. Protein product: CASSPGQPLNEQFF. V and J are TRBV3-2 and TRBJ2-1. TRBV3-2 is designated a pseudogene. The CDR3 runs 14 residues.